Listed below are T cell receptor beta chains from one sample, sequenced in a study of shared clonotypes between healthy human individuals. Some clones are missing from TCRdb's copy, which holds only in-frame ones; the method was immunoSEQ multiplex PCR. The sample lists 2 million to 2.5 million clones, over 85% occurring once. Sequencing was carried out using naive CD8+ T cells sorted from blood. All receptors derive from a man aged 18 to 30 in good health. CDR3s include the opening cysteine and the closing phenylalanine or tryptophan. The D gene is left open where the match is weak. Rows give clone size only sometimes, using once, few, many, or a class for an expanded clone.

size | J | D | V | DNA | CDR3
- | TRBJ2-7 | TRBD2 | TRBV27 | TGTGCCAGCAGTCCTCTCGGGGGGTGGGACTACGAGCAGTACTTC | CASSPLGGWDYEQYF
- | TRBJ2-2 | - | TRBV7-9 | TGTGCCAGCAGCTCATCAGGGGGGAACGGGGAGCTGTTTTTT | CASSSSGGNGELFF
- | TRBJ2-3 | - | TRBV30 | TGTGCCTGGAGTGTAGCCGTGGATACGCAGTATTTT | CAWSVAVDTQYF
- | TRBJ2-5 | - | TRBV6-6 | TGTGCCAGCCAGGGGGAGACCCAGTACTTC | CASQGETQYF
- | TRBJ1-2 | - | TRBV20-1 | TGCAGTGCTAGGACGGGGGGAGGCTACACCTTC | CSARTGGGYTF
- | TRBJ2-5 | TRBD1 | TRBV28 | TGTGCCAGCAGTTCCCACCGCGAGGGGGCTCGCGAGACCCAGTACTTC | CASSSHREGARETQYF
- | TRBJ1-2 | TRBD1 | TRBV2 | TGTGCCTGGCTTACAGGGGTCGAGCCCGGCTACACCTTC | CAWLTGVEPGYTF
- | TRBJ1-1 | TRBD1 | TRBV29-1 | TGCAGCGTTCAGGGGGGACAAGAGAGGTTCAGCACTGAAGCTTTCTTT | CSVQGGQERFSTEAFF
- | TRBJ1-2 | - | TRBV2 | TGTGCCAGCGATCGGGGGGACGGCTATGGCTACACCTTC | CASDRGDGYGYTF
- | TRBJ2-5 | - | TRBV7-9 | TGTGCCAGCAGCTTAGAGAGCCAAGAGACCCAGTACTTC | CASSLESQETQYF
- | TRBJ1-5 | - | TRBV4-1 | TGCGCCAGCAGCCAAGATTCGCCCGGCAATCAGCCCCAGCATTTT | CASSQDSPGNQPQHF
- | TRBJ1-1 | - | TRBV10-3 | TGTGCCATCAGTGGGGACCTCGCTGAAGCTTTCTTT | CAISGDLAEAFF
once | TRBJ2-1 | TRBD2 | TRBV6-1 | TGTGCCAGCAGAGGGACTAGCGGGGGACCCCATGAGCAGTTCTTC | CASRGTSGGPHEQFF
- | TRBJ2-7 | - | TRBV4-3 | TGCGCCAGCAGCCAAGATAATTTTGGGGGCTACTCCTACGAGCAGTACTTC | CASSQDNFGGYSYEQYF
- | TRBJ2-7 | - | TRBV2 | TGTGCCAGCAGTGAAGACAGGGTAGGTTACGAGCAGTACTTC | CASSEDRVGYEQYF
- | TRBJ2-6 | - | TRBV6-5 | TGTGCCAGCAGTTCCCATATAATAACTGGGGCCAACGTCCTGACTTTC | CASSSHIITGANVLTF
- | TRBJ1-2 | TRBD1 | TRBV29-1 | TGCAGCGTTGAAGATTGGACAGGCAACTCTGGCTACACCTTC | CSVEDWTGNSGYTF
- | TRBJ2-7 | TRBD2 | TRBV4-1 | TGCGCCAGCAGCATGGGGACTAGCGCCTCCTACGAGCAGTACTTC | CASSMGTSASYEQYF
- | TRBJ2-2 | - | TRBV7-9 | TGTGCCAGCAGTCATCCATGGGGGGCCTCAGGTACCGGGGAGCTGTTTTTT | CASSHPWGASGTGELFF
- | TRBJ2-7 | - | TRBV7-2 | TGTGCCAGCAGCTTAGGAGGGACGGGAACCTACGAGCAGTACTTC | CASSLGGTGTYEQYF
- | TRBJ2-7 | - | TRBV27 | TGTGCCAACCCCCGACGACCCCTCTACGAGCAGTACTTC | CANPRRPLYEQYF
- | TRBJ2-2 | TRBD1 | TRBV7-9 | TGTGCCAGCAGCTTAACGCCGGGACAGGGGGCCGGGGAGCTGTTTTTT | CASSLTPGQGAGELFF
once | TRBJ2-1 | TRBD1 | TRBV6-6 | TGTGCCAGCAGTTACTTCGGGACAGGGCCCTTGGTTGAGCAGTTCTTC | CASSYFGTGPLVEQFF
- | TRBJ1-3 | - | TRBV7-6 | TGTGCCAGCAGCCCCCACCAACAGGGATTAGAAAGCCCTTCTGGAAACACCATATATTTT | CASSPHQQGLESPSGNTIYF
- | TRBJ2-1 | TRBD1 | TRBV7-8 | TGTGCCAGCAGCTCGACGGTTACAGGGGGCGCAGGCAATGAGCAGTTCTTC | CASSSTVTGGAGNEQFF
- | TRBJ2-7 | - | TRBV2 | TGTGCCAGCAGTGAAGGGCTCTCCTACGAGCAGTACTTC | CASSEGLSYEQYF
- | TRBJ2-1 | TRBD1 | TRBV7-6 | TGTGCCAGCAGCTCCGGGACAGGGTCAGGCAATGAGCAGTTCTTC | CASSSGTGSGNEQFF
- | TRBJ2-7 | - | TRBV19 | TGTGCCAGTAGTAAGGTTGTTAGCTCCTACGAGCAGTACTTC | CASSKVVSSYEQYF
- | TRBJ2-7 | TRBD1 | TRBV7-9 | TGTGCCAGCAGCCCGCCGGGACAGCACTACGAGCAGTACTTC | CASSPPGQHYEQYF
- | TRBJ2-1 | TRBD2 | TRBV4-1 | TGCGCCAGCAGCCCGGGAGGGCTCAATGAGCAGTTCTTC | CASSPGGLNEQFF
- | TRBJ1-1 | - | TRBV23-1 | TGCGCCAGCAGTCAATCAAGGGGGTCTGAAGCTTTCTTT | CASSQSRGSEAFF
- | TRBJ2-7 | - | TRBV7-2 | TGTGCCAGCAGCTTAGGGGGAGGAGGCTACGAGCAGTACTTC | CASSLGGGGYEQYF
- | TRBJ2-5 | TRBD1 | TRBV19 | TGTGCCAGTAGTACCTCGGACAGGGGGCGAGTCTTGGAGACCCAGTACTTC | CASSTSDRGRVLETQYF
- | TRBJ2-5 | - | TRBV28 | TGTGCCAGCAGTTTATTACCAAACCAAGAGACCCAGTACTTC | CASSLLPNQETQYF
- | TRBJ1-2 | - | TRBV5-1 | TGCGCCAGCAGCTTAAGAAACACAGAGTTCAACTATGGCTACACCTTC | CASSLRNTEFNYGYTF
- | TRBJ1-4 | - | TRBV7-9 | TGTGCCAGCAGCCCACACCTGCCAGACATTAATGAAAAACTGTTTTTT | CASSPHLPDINEKLFF
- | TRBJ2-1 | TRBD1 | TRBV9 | TGTGCCAGCAGCGTAGAGGGACAGTTGGGGCAGTTCTTC | CASSVEGQLGQFF
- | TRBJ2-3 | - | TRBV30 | TGTGCCTGGAGTAACACCGATGCAGATACGCAGTATTTT | CAWSNTDADTQYF
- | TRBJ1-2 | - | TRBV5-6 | TGTGCCAGCAGCTCGGACAGTAACTATGGCTACACCTTC | CASSSDSNYGYTF
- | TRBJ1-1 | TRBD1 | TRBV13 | TGTGCCAGCAGCCTAGACAGGGAAGGGTCTTTGACTGAAGCTTTCTTT | CASSLDREGSLTEAFF
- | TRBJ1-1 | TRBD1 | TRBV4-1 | TGCGCCAGCAGCCAGTACATTGACAGGGTCAACACTGAAGCTTTCTTT | CASSQYIDRVNTEAFF
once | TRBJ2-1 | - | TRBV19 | TGTGCCAGTAGTATTATACAAGACAATGAGCAGTTCTTC | CASSIIQDNEQFF
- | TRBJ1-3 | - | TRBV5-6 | TGTGCCAGCAGCTTAGGAGGGGGTCCCAACACCATATATTTT | CASSLGGGPNTIYF
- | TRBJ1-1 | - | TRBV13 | TGTGCCAGCAGCCCACTGGGGGAGAAGGGGACTGAAGCTTTCTTT | CASSPLGEKGTEAFF
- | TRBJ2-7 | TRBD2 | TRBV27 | TGTGCCAGCAGCCCTATTAGCGGGGGCTCCTACGAGCAGTACTTC | CASSPISGGSYEQYF
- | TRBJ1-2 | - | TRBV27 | TGTGCCAGCAGTCCATACAGGGTGAACTATGGCTACACCTTC | CASSPYRVNYGYTF